A single sample is the source of the 32 T cell receptor beta chains below, sequenced in a study of blood T cell repertoires in COVID-19. Some clones are missing from TCRdb's copy, which holds only in-frame ones; the method was immunoSEQ multiplex PCR. The sample yields about 150,000 clones, about 80% seen once. Sequenced sample: PBMCs or T cells enriched from blood (not recorded which). These receptors all stem from a man aged 50 or older who had recovered from COVID-19.

The chain links TRBV20-1 to TRBJ2-1, with TRBD2 as a possible D gene (6 bases). V lost 6 bases and J lost 10, with 13 bases in between. The CDR3 loop spans 11 amino acids. Germline CDR1 reads DFQATT; CDR2 reads SNEGSKA (reference sequence). CDR3 loop: CSATGTQEQFF. As DNA, the CDR3 is TGCAGTGCGACCGGGACTCAGGAGCAGTTCTTC.

The rearrangement joins TRBV27 to TRBJ2-1, with TRBD1 matching 9 bases. The V gene's germline CDR1 is MNHEY and CDR2 SMNVEV (reference sequence). The CDR3 contains 13 residues. Unmatched junction bases numbered 4, after V lost 5 bases and J lost 8 bases. The CDR3 DNA sequence: TGTGCCAGCAGTACAGGGGGCAGGGATGAGCAGTTCTTC. Translation gives CASSTGGRDEQFF.

The gene calls are TRBV5-5 and TRBJ1-2; 9 bases are shared with TRBD1. V dropped 4 bases and J dropped 4; count of bases not matched to a gene: 5. The CDR3 is 14 residues long. CDR1 is SGHKS and CDR2 is YYEKEE in the germline V gene (reference sequence). In DNA, the CDR3 is TGTGCCAGCAGCGTAACAGGGGGCGTCTATGGCTACACCTTC. Its translation is CASSVTGGVYGYTF.

V is TRBV18 and J is TRBJ2-6; 7 positions agree with TRBD2. CDR3 size: 17 residues. Germline V CDR1 and CDR2: KGHSH, LQKENI. With V trimmed by 3 bases and J by 1 base, 6 bases remained unmatched. The DNA of the CDR3 is TGTGCCAGCTCACCGAATCCTAGCGGATCTGGGGCCAACGTCCTGACTTTC. It yields the protein CASSPNPSGSGANVLTF.

The table lists this clone with a few counts. The chain combines TRBV6-2 or TRBV6-3 with TRBJ2-7; D is undetermined. Trimming shortened V by 6 bases and J by 7 bases, and 13 bases separated the two germline ends. CDR1 MNHEY and CDR2 SVGEGT come from the germline V gene. This CDR3 comprises 12 residues. As DNA, the CDR3 is TGTGCCAGCAGATACCGTCCGGAGGAGCAGTACTTC. It translates to CASRYRPEEQYF.

This clone was counted only a few times. V and J are TRBV11-2 and TRBJ2-4, with D maybe TRBD2 (6 bases). V shed 1 base and J shed 15 bases, with 10 bases lying between them. The CDR3 length is 11 residues. Germline CDR1 and CDR2: SGHAT and FQNNGV. The CDR3 nucleotides read TGTGCCAGCAGCTTAGCACGGGAGATGTACTTC. Translated, it gives CASSLAREMYF. Using reference TRBV11-2 and TRBJ2-4 for the parts outside the CDR3, the full variable domain is EAGVAQSPRYKIIEKRQSVAFWCNPISGHATLYWYQQILGQGPKLLIQFQNNGVVDDSQLPKDRFSAERLKGVDSTLKIQPAKLEDSAVYLCASSLAREMYFGAGTRLSVL.

The chain joins TRBV4-3 to TRBJ1-5; no clear D gene. This CDR3 has 16 residues. The V end lost 0 bases, the J end lost 0 bases, and 9 bases lay between the germline ends. Germline V gene data show CDR1 as LGHNA and CDR2 as YSLEER. DNA of the CDR3: TGCGCCAGCAGCCAAGATGCGGGGATTAGCAATCAGCCCCAGCATTTT. It is translated as CASSQDAGISNQPQHF.

The V call is TRBV5-1, the J call TRBJ2-3, with 7 bases identical to TRBD1. Germline values: CDR1 SGHRS, CDR2 YFSETQ. V trimming: 4 bases; J trimming: 3 bases; junction bases outside the gene matches: 11. The CDR3 sequence is 16 residues long. The CDR3 sequence: CASSKAGTALTDTQYF. In DNA, the CDR3 is TGCGCCAGCAGCAAAGCCGGGACAGCTCTTACAGATACGCAGTATTTT.

J is TRBJ2-7 and V is TRBV3-1 (or the pseudogene TRBV3-2); TRBD1 aligns across 9 bases. This CDR3 region has 15 residues. Germline loops: CDR1 LGHDT, CDR2 YNNKEL (reference sequence). With V trimmed by 0 bases and J by 2 bases, 2 bases remained unmatched. Here the CDR3 reads CASSQEDRGTYEQYF. The DNA for the CDR3 is TGTGCCAGCAGCCAAGAGGACAGGGGAACCTACGAGCAGTACTTC.

The rearrangement uses TRBV19 and TRBJ1-2; D remains ambiguous. Germline V CDR1 and CDR2: LNHDA, SQIVND (reference sequence). V was shortened by 4 bases and J by 3 bases, with 6 bases between the two germline ends. The CDR3 consists of 12 residues. The CDR3 nucleotides are TGTGCCAGTAGTAATCGGGACTATGGCTACACCTTC. Translating it yields CASSNRDYGYTF.

The CDR3, as DNA: TGTGCCAGCAGCCAAGTTTGGGGGGACAATGAGCAGTTCTTC. Amino acid sequence: CASSQVWGDNEQFF. The chain couples TRBV14 to TRBJ2-1; tentative D call: TRBD2 (6 bases). Germline loops: CDR1 SGHDN, CDR2 FVKESK. The CDR3 loop spans 14 amino acids. The V and J ends lost 1 base and 5 bases respectively, with 9 bases between them.

The rearrangement joins TRBV4-1 to TRBJ1-6; 8 nucleotides agree with TRBD1. Germline values: CDR1 MGHRA, CDR2 YSYEKL. This CDR3 has 15 residues. J gave up 11 bases and V 0 bases, and 6 bases lay outside the gene matches. This chain's CDR3 is CASSQEDRGVAPLHF. The CDR3 DNA is TGCGCCAGCAGCCAAGAAGACAGGGGAGTTGCACCCCTCCACTTT.

CDR3 bases: TGTGCCAGCAGCTTAGATCTAGCGGGGGGTTCGAACACCGGGGAGCTGTTTTTT. Translation: CASSLDLAGGSNTGELFF. The chain carries TRBV11-2 and TRBJ2-2, with 11 bases identical to TRBD2. With V trimmed by 0 bases and J by 0 bases, 3 bases remained unmatched. CDR3 length: 18 residues. CDR1 SGHAT and CDR2 FQNNGV come from the germline V gene.

V is TRBV7-8 and J is TRBJ1-2, with D perhaps TRBD1 (5 bases). V shed 5 bases and J shed 7 bases, with 14 bases lying between them. This CDR3 is built from 13 residues. Germline lookup yields CDR1 SGHVS and CDR2 FQNEAQ. CDR3: CASSPTGYSGYTF. CDR3 sequence (DNA): TGTGCCAGCAGCCCAACAGGATACTCTGGCTACACCTTC. The full variable domain, in which reference TRBV7-8 and TRBJ1-2 provide the parts outside the CDR3, is GAGVSQSPRYKVAKRGQDVALRCDPISGHVSLFWYQQALGQGPEFLTYFQNEAQLDKSGLPSDRFFAERPEGSVSTLKIQRTQQEDSAVYLCASSPTGYSGYTFGSGTRLTVV.

V usage is TRBV11-3 and J usage is TRBJ2-5; D not resolved. Per germline, CDR1 SGHNT and CDR2 YENEEA. Trimming cost V 1 base and J 0 bases, with 9 bases left between them. CDR3 length: 15 residues. The CDR3 reads CASSLVRRYQETQYF. CDR3 sequence (DNA): TGTGCCAGCAGCTTAGTTCGGCGGTACCAAGAGACCCAGTACTTC. The variable domain in full, completed from reference TRBV11-3 and TRBJ2-5, reads EAGVVQSPRYKIIEKKQPVAFWCNPISGHNTLYWYLQNLGQGPELLIRYENEEAVDDSQLPKDRFSAERLKGVDSTLKIQPAELGDSAVYLCASSLVRRYQETQYFGPGTRLLVL.

V is TRBV5-1 and J is TRBJ2-7, with D perhaps TRBD1 (6 bases). CDR3 length equals 16 residues. Germline V gives CDR1 SGHRS, CDR2 YFSETQ. V lost 2 bases to trimming and J lost 0 bases, with 15 bases between them. CDR3 sequence (DNA): TGCGCCAGCAGCTTCTTGAGAGGGGGTGCCTCCTACGAGCAGTACTTC. It translates to CASSFLRGGASYEQYF.

V gene TRBV19 combines with J gene TRBJ2-7, with D possibly TRBD1 on 5 matching bases. Germline-derived CDR1 and CDR2 are LNHDA and SQIVND (reference sequence). This CDR3 spans 15 amino acids. V gave up 7 bases and J gave up 4 bases, with 20 bases separating them. The chain's CDR3 is CASTPVGAGQYEQYF. DNA for the CDR3: TGTGCCAGTACCCCCGTTGGGGCAGGACAATACGAGCAGTACTTC.

This chain connects TRBV19 to TRBJ1-5; a weak D match, TRBD1 (5 bases). This CDR3 has 14 residues. Germline CDR1 LNHDA, CDR2 SQIVND (reference sequence). Trimming cost V 3 bases and J 3 bases, with 9 bases left between them. CDR3 sequence: CASSISGYNQPQHF. Here the CDR3 DNA reads TGTGCCAGTAGTATTTCAGGGTACAATCAGCCCCAGCATTTT.

The V call is TRBV5-1, the J call TRBJ1-1, with D perhaps TRBD1 (6 bases). The CDR3 runs 15 residues. V was shortened by 4 bases and J by 1 base, with 14 bases between the two germline ends. From germline, CDR1 is SGHRS and CDR2 YFSETQ. The CDR3 DNA reads as TGCGCCAGCAGCCCGTGGGACACCACGAACACTGAAGCTTTCTTT. The encoded protein is CASSPWDTTNTEAFF.

The chain carries TRBV18 and TRBJ2-1, with D tentatively TRBD1 (5 bases). The CDR3 contains 14 residues. V lost 0 bases, J lost 5 bases, and 8 bases lay in between. Germline loops: CDR1 KGHSH, CDR2 LQKENI. The CDR3 reads CASSPPLGDNEQFF. CDR3 nucleotide sequence: TGTGCCAGCTCACCACCGTTAGGGGACAATGAGCAGTTCTTC.

This chain uses TRBV2 with TRBJ2-1; D gene uncertain. V was clipped by 5 bases and J by 6 bases, with 11 bases between them. This CDR3 comprises 13 residues. CDR1 SNHLY and CDR2 FYNNEI come from the germline V gene. The CDR3, as DNA: TGTGCCAGCAGTATCGACAAAATCAATGAGCAGTTCTTC. Amino acid sequence: CASSIDKINEQFF.

The rearrangement uses TRBV19 and TRBJ1-1, with D hard to call. The germline V gene has CDR1 LNHDA and CDR2 SQIVND (reference sequence). Trimming removed 5 bases from V and 1 base from J, with 17 bases in between. This CDR3 is 16 amino acids long. The CDR3 nucleotides read TGTGCCAGTAGTCCCCCTCGCCCGCAGGCGAACACTGAAGCTTTCTTT. It codes for CASSPPRPQANTEAFF.

This chain uses TRBV7-9 with TRBJ1-6; D possibly corresponds to TRBD1 (5 bases). The CDR3 has 15 residues. V was shortened by 1 base and J by 4 bases, with 8 bases between the two germline ends. Germline CDR1 is SEHNR and CDR2 is FQNEAQ (reference sequence). Here the CDR3 DNA reads TGTGCCAGCAGCTTAGGTGGGGGGTATAATTCACCCCTCCACTTT. This sequence encodes CASSLGGGYNSPLHF. Drawing the rest from reference TRBV7-9 and TRBJ1-6, the complete variable domain is DTGVSQNPRHKITKRGQNVTFRCDPISEHNRLYWYRQTLGQGPEFLTYFQNEAQLEKSRLLSDRFSAERPKGSFSTLEIQRTEQGDSAMYLCASSLGGGYNSPLHFGNGTRLTVT.

This chain joins TRBV5-4 and TRBJ1-1; 8 bases line up with TRBD1. This CDR3 is built from 16 residues. V trimming: 4 bases; J trimming: 0 bases; junction bases outside the gene matches: 8. Looked up from germline, CDR1 is SGHNT and CDR2 is YYREEE (reference sequence). The CDR3 sequence: CASSPGTGYMNTEAFF. The CDR3 DNA is TGTGCCAGCAGCCCAGGGACAGGATACATGAACACTGAAGCTTTCTTT.

This chain connects TRBV13 to TRBJ1-2, with 9 bases fitting TRBD1. The CDR3 runs to 14 residues. Germline V CDR1 and CDR2: PRHDT, FYEKMQ (reference sequence). Trimming at V came to 4 bases and at J to 6 bases, leaving 6 bases not matched to a gene. The CDR3 coding sequence is TGTGCCAGCAGCTCTACCGGGACAGGGCATGGCTACACCTTC. It yields the protein CASSSTGTGHGYTF.

This clone was counted between two and nine times. The gene calls are TRBV30 and TRBJ1-5, with D maybe TRBD1 (6 bases). Germline V gene lookup returns CDR1 GTSNPN and CDR2 SVGIG (reference sequence). V dropped 3 bases and J dropped 1 base, with 7 bases sitting between them. The length of the CDR3 is 13 residues. The CDR3 nucleotides read TGTGCCTGGAGCACAGGGAGCAATCAGCCCCAGCATTTT. This translates into CAWSTGSNQPQHF.

The rearrangement uses TRBV6-2 or TRBV6-3 and TRBJ2-7, with 7 nucleotides matching TRBD1. Germline V gene sequence: CDR1 MNHEY, CDR2 SVGEGT. This CDR3 is built from 16 residues. With 4 bases clipped from V and 2 bases from J, the junction kept 11 bases outside the gene matches. CDR3 nucleotide sequence: TGTGCCAGCAGTTCACCCCGACAGGGTGGTCCCTACGAGCAGTACTTC. Translation: CASSSPRQGGPYEQYF.

Turning to this clone: This same CDR3 is encoded by further DNA sequences in the sample. As DNA, the CDR3 is TGTGCCAGCAGCGTAGTACCGGGTAACACTGAAGCTTTCTTT. Residues: CASSVVPGNTEAFF. The rearrangement joins TRBV9 to TRBJ1-1; D is ambiguous. The V and J ends lost 0 bases and 2 bases respectively, with 8 bases between them. CDR1 and CDR2 (germline): SGDLS, YYNGEE. This CDR3 spans 14 amino acids.

This chain joins TRBV19 and TRBJ1-4, with 11 bases lining up with TRBD1. Germline assignment: CDR1 LNHDA and CDR2 SQIVND (reference sequence). With 3 bases clipped from V and 4 bases from J, the junction kept 4 bases outside the gene matches. The CDR3 sequence is 16 residues long. The DNA for the CDR3 is TGTGCCAGTAGTATTGGGACAGGGGGTAGTAATGAAAAACTGTTTTTT. Its protein product is CASSIGTGGSNEKLFF.

The rearrangement joins TRBV18 to TRBJ2-5; TRBD1 agrees at 7 bases. There are 16 residues in the CDR3. The junction had 9 bases not matched to a gene; V was cut back by 3 bases and J by 2 bases. CDR1 is KGHSH and CDR2 is LQKENI in the germline V gene. CDR3 in DNA: TGTGCCAGCTCACCTTACACAGGGGTCCGACAAGAGACCCAGTACTTC. Translation gives CASSPYTGVRQETQYF.

This sequence joins TRBV19 and TRBJ1-2, with D uncertain. The CDR3 is 17 amino acids. The V gene's germline CDR1 is LNHDA and CDR2 SQIVND (reference sequence). The V and J ends lost 6 bases and 4 bases respectively, with 24 bases between them. CDR3 coding DNA: TGTGCCAGTAGGAGAGCTTGGGCGGGAACTAGCTTCTATGGCTACACCTTC. Its protein product is CASRRAWAGTSFYGYTF.

The chain links TRBV30 to TRBJ2-2; tentative D call: TRBD2 (5 bases). Between the trimmed V and J ends, which lost 0 bases and 6 bases, there was a span of 11 bases. There are 14 residues in the CDR3. Germline CDR1 reads GTSNPN; CDR2 reads SVGIG (reference sequence). This CDR3 is CAWSVLNGAGELFF. The DNA for the CDR3 is TGTGCCTGGAGTGTCCTCAACGGGGCCGGGGAGCTGTTTTTT. Full variable domain (missing parts from reference TRBV30 and TRBJ2-2): SQTIHQWPATLVQPVGSPLSLECTVEGTSNPNLYWYRQAAGRGLQLLFYSVGIGQISSEVPQNLSASRPQDRQFILSSKKLLLSDSGFYLCAWSVLNGAGELFFGEGSRLTVL.